Described below is a single TCR beta chain sequence and its context. Its antigen is undetermined. The data were obtained in a study of CXCR3-negative and CXCR3-positive naive CD8 T cells. UMI-tagged TRB cDNA libraries were built via 5' RACE. TCRdb reprocessed the 5' RACE reads, with one entry per CDR3 protein and no DNA. The specimen's table records about 150,000 distinct CDR3 sequences. Whole-study results and caveats: The TRBV-TRBJ usage of naive CXCR3-negative and CXCR3-positive cells was similar, but that of memory cells differed. CXCR3-expressing naive cells carried TRB CDR3s more hydrophobic than those of CXCR3-negative naive cells. High diversity, comparable across both naive subsets, contrasted with much lower diversity in memory CD8+ cells.

Subsets of CD8+ T cells were each sorted in triplicate at hundreds of thousands of cells apiece. Naive cells were sorted as CD45RO-, CCR7+, CD27+ and CD95-. The receptor was isolated from a human donor in good health. Some clones in this sample may be carry-over from other donors' samples. What was sequenced was naive CXCR3+ CD8+ T cells from blood. Stated subset: CD45RO-CCR7+CD27+CD95- naive CD8+ T cells expressing CXCR3 (TNR3+).

CDR3 residues: CASSVAGLDTQYF. The V call is TRBV9, the J call TRBJ2-3. Germline-derived CDR1 and CDR2 are SGDLS and YYNGEE. This CDR3 is 13 amino acids long.